One and the same sample provided the 21 T cell receptor beta chains below, sequenced in a study of T cell clonality in common variable immunodeficiency (dated by TCRdb to the mid-2010s). The method behind the library was the immunoSEQ multiplex PCR assay. TCRdb stores this immuneACCESS table with in-frame sequences only. Part of the clones is absent; in the studies checked, under half of the shortfall reflects unresolved V genes, and no reason is known for the rest. For this sample, 40,000 to 50,000 clones appear and none is a singleton. Around 9.3% of the sample is in the top ten clones. Source material: peripheral blood mononuclear cells. The receptors originated from a person aged 18 to 70 in good health.

This clone was seen many times. Read sequence stops 3 residues before the CDR3 end, and the germline J gene provides the missing end. This sample also contains other DNA sequences that code for the same CDR3. The chain has TRBV20-1 and TRBJ1-1, with D tentatively TRBD1 (5 bases). CDR1 and CDR2 from the germline V gene are DFQATT and SNEGSKA (reference sequence). The CDR3 is 15 amino acids. The CDR3: CSARIPRGMNTEAFF. Incomplete CDR3 DNA: TGCAGCGCTCGAATACCGAGGGGTATGAACACTGAA.

This clone has ten or more counts. The sequenced fragment ends 3 residues before the CDR3 boundary, so the rest is inferred from the germline J gene. The J gene is TRBJ1-2, the V gene TRBV10-3; tentatively, D is TRBD1 (5 bases). Germline assignment: CDR1 ENHRY and CDR2 SYGVKD. V dropped 3 bases and J dropped 0 bases, with 5 bases sitting between them. The CDR3 covers 13 residues. The CDR3 bases that were read are TGTGCCATCAGTGAAGGGGCTAACTATGGC. Translating gives CAISEGANYG. The full CDR3 protein is CAISEGANYGYTF.

Many counts were recorded for this clone. The CDR3 end is not reached by the read, which stops 3 residues before it; the germline J gene fills it in. The rearrangement joins TRBV20-1 to TRBJ1-1; TRBD1 matches at 10 bases. CDR1 and CDR2 from the germline V gene are DFQATT and SNEGSKA (reference sequence). This CDR3 is 16 amino acids long. V gave up 1 base and J gave up 0 bases; unmatched junction bases: 5. The CDR3 DNA, read in part, is TGCAGTGCTAGAGGTGACAGGGGGCGGATGAACACTGAA. Translated: CSARGDRGRMNTE. The full CDR3 sequence reads CSARGDRGRMNTEAFF.

This clone has ten or more counts. CDR3 DNA, as far as it was read: TGTGCCAGCACCCGAGCGCGGGGGGGTGGAGAGACC. It is translated as CASTRARGGGET. The CDR3 in full is CASTRARGGGETQYF. V is TRBV7-2 and J is TRBJ2-5; 9 bases line up with TRBD2. The read ends 3 residues early relative to the CDR3; the germline J gene fills the gap. Germline V gives CDR1 SGHTA, CDR2 FQGNSA. J was trimmed by 4 bases and V by 7 bases; bases with no gene match: 10. The CDR3 runs 15 residues.

This clone has at least ten counts. The read is 3 residues too short to cover the CDR3 end, so that end is filled in from the germline J gene. The chain couples TRBV20-1 to TRBJ2-1, with D possibly being TRBD2 (6 bases). Germline CDR1 is DFQATT and CDR2 is SNEGSKA (reference sequence). Trimming cost V 1 base and J 1 base, with 11 bases left between them. The CDR3 length is 15 residues. The sequenced CDR3 bases are TGCAGTGCTAGAGGGGATGCGGGATCCTACAATGAG. It codes for CSARGDAGSYNE. From start to end, the CDR3 is CSARGDAGSYNEQFF.

This clone was recorded at least ten times. Sequencing ends 3 residues short of the CDR3 end; the germline J gene provides the rest. V usage is TRBV7-6 and J usage is TRBJ2-5; 7 nucleotides match TRBD2. The CDR3 is 16 residues long. The germline V gene has CDR1 SGHVS and CDR2 FNYEAQ. The ends lost 4 bases at V and 2 bases at J; junction bases unmatched: 10. The CDR3 region is CASSSRGSGQQETQYF. The part of the CDR3 DNA that was read is TGTGCCAGCAGCTCTCGGGGTAGCGGGCAACAAGAGACC. Using reference TRBV7-6 and TRBJ2-5 for the parts outside the CDR3, the full variable domain is GAGVSQSPRYKVTKRGQDVALRCDPISGHVSLYWYRQALGQGPEFLTYFNYEAQQDKSGLPNDRFSAERPEGSISTLTIQRTEQRDSAMYRCASSSRGSGQQETQYFGPGTRLLVL.

This clone was seen repeatedly, ten times or more. The DNA ends 3 residues before the CDR3 does, and the rest of the CDR3 is filled in from the germline J gene. This chain links TRBV20-1 with TRBJ2-3, with D maybe TRBD2 (6 bases). CDR1 and CDR2 (germline): DFQATT, SNEGSKA (reference sequence). This CDR3 comprises 16 residues. The V end was cut by 4 bases, the J end by 1 base, with 18 bases between. Here the CDR3 reads CSATQYGGERTDTQYF. CDR3 DNA, as far as it was read: TGCAGTGCTACTCAGTATGGCGGGGAGCGCACAGATACG.

This clone was observed many times. CDR3 DNA (partial): TGTGCCAGCAGTGAAGAGAGCGGAAACACCGGGGAG. Encoded protein: CASSEESGNTGE. From start to end, the CDR3 is CASSEESGNTGELFF. The chain is built from TRBV6-4 and TRBJ2-2, with TRBD2 as a possible D gene (5 bases). From the germline J gene comes the end of the CDR3, since the read stops 3 residues before it. Germline values: CDR1 MRHNA, CDR2 SNTAGT. This CDR3 has 15 amino acids. V was cut by 3 bases and J by 2 bases, with 10 bases left in between.

There are many counts of this clone. Read coverage stops 3 residues before the CDR3 terminus; the germline J gene supplies the remainder. The genes are TRBV4-2 and TRBJ1-2, with D maybe TRBD1 (5 bases). The CDR3 is made up of 13 amino acids. The germline V gene has CDR1 LGHNA and CDR2 YNFKEQ. The DNA read from the CDR3 is TGTGCCAGCAGCCAAGAGGTGGCAGGGATC. Translated, it gives CASSQEVAGI. The CDR3 in its entirety is CASSQEVAGIYTF.

This clone was seen repeatedly, ten times or more. The read ends 3 residues shy of where the CDR3 ends; the end is completed using the germline J gene. This chain joins TRBV5-5 and TRBJ2-7, with D possibly matching TRBD2 (5 bases). This CDR3 contains 14 residues. Germline CDR1 is SGHKS and CDR2 is YYEKEE (reference sequence). Trimming shortened V by 4 bases and J by 6 bases, and 17 bases separated the two germline ends. The covered CDR3 bases are TGTGCCAGCAGCCGCACCGGGGATTCGGTCGAG. Its translation: CASSRTGDSVE. The entire CDR3 protein reads CASSRTGDSVEQYF.

This clone was seen at least ten times. The read gets to within 3 residues of the CDR3 end, and the germline J gene fills in the rest. The chain uses TRBV13 and TRBJ1-3; D gene ambiguous. The CDR3 contains 14 residues. Per germline, CDR1 PRHDT and CDR2 FYEKMQ (reference sequence). Trimming took off 3 bases at V and 0 bases at J, with 6 bases between the two ends. The CDR3 sequence is CASSFVRSGNTIYF. Incomplete CDR3 DNA: TGTGCCAGCAGCTTTGTCCGCTCTGGAAACACC.

This clone was seen repeatedly, ten times or more. The CDR3 extends 3 residues past the end of the read, so its final part is completed from the germline J gene. The chain employs TRBV30 and TRBJ1-5; D uncertain. V lost 4 bases, J lost 0 bases, and 10 bases lay in between. Germline values: CDR1 GTSNPN, CDR2 SVGIG (reference sequence). The length of the CDR3 is 14 residues. The sequenced part of the CDR3 DNA is TGTGCCTGGAATCGGGGTTATAGCAATCAGCCC. This gives the protein CAWNRGYSNQP. The full CDR3 reads CAWNRGYSNQPQHF.

On this clone: Read data end 3 residues before the CDR3 end; the end is taken from the germline J gene. The chain uses TRBV2 and TRBJ2-7; 10 bases fit TRBD1. The CDR3 runs 14 residues. J gave up 5 bases and V 9 bases, and 10 bases lay outside the gene matches. CDR1 SNHLY and CDR2 FYNNEI come from the germline V gene. The CDR3 bases that were read are TGTGCCAGTCTGGACAGGGGGACAGGGAACGAG. Translation gives CASLDRGTGNE. The whole CDR3 protein reads CASLDRGTGNEQYF. The variable domain in full, completed from reference TRBV2 and TRBJ2-7, reads EPEVTQTPSHQVTQMGQEVILRCVPISNHLYFYWYRQILGQKVEFLVSFYNNEISEKSEIFDDQFSVERPDGSNFTLKIRSTKLEDSAMYFCASLDRGTGNEQYFGPGTRLTVT.

This clone has at least ten counts. Sequencing ends 3 residues short of the CDR3 end; the germline J gene provides the rest. The chain has TRBV5-4 and TRBJ2-6; D is perhaps TRBD1 (6 bases). This CDR3 spans 16 amino acids. CDR1 SGHNT and CDR2 YYREEE come from the germline V gene (reference sequence). The germline V and J ends were trimmed by 4 bases and 2 bases, with 13 bases remaining between them. CDR3 sequence: CASSTGQFTGANVLTF. Incomplete CDR3 DNA: TGTGCCAGCAGCACCGGACAGTTTACTGGGGCCAACGTC. The full variable domain, its missing parts supplied by reference TRBV5-4 and TRBJ2-6, is ETGVTQSPTHLIKTRGQQVTLRCSSQSGHNTVSWYQQALGQGPQFIFQYYREEENGRGNFPPRFSGLQFPNYSSELNVNALELDDSALYLCASSTGQFTGANVLTFGAGSRLTVL.

There are many counts of this clone. Read sequence stops 3 residues before the CDR3 end, and the germline J gene provides the missing end. This sequence joins TRBV6-1 and TRBJ2-3; 9 nucleotides align to TRBD2. The CDR3 totals 16 residues. The V gene's germline CDR1 is MNHNS and CDR2 SASEGT. Unmatched junction bases numbered 6, after V lost 1 base and J lost 4 bases. CDR3 DNA, as far as it was read: TGTGCCAGCAGTGAAGGGGCGGGGGGGCCCCCAGATACG. It specifies CASSEGAGGPPDT. The whole CDR3 protein reads CASSEGAGGPPDTQYF.

This clone was seen repeatedly, ten times or more. Sequencing ends 3 residues short of the CDR3 end; the germline J gene provides the rest. The chain recombines TRBV7-8 with TRBJ1-4, with a tentative D call TRBD1 (6 bases). CDR3 length equals 14 residues. Germline V lookup: CDR1 SGHVS, CDR2 FQNEAQ. With 0 bases removed from V and 8 bases from J, the gap between germline ends came to 10 bases. The CDR3 sequence: CASSLAGGQEKLFF. CDR3 DNA, as far as it was read: TGTGCCAGCAGCTTAGCGGGCGGACAGGAAAAA. The variable domain in full, with the rest retrieved from reference TRBV7-8 and TRBJ1-4, is GAGVSQSPRYKVAKRGQDVALRCDPISGHVSLFWYQQALGQGPEFLTYFQNEAQLDKSGLPSDRFFAERPEGSVSTLKIQRTQQEDSAVYLCASSLAGGQEKLFFGSGTQLSVL.

This clone was counted many times. Read data end 3 residues before the CDR3 end; the end is taken from the germline J gene. This chain links TRBV30 with TRBJ2-7; tentatively, D is TRBD1 (5 bases). Germline V lookup: CDR1 GTSNPN, CDR2 SVGIG (reference sequence). The CDR3 is 14 amino acids. The V end lost 2 bases, the J end lost 1 base, and 12 bases lay between the germline ends. The CDR3 bases that were read are TGTGCCTGGAGTCCGACAGTCCAATCCTACGAG. The encoded protein is CAWSPTVQSYE. The whole CDR3 protein is CAWSPTVQSYEQYF.

This clone has ten or more counts. Sequencing ends 3 residues short of the CDR3 end; the germline J gene provides the rest. This chain connects TRBV7-2 to TRBJ1-3; the D gene is possibly TRBD1 (6 bases). This CDR3 has 14 amino acids. The ends were cut back, 5 bases at V and 4 bases at J, with 12 bases in the middle. Germline CDR1 is SGHTA and CDR2 is FQGNSA. CDR3 sequence: CASSLQGSGNTIYF. CDR3 bases read: TGTGCCAGCAGCCTACAGGGTTCCGGAAACACC.

This clone has at least ten counts. The read ends 3 residues early relative to the CDR3; the germline J gene fills the gap. The J gene is TRBJ2-5, the V gene TRBV5-1; D uncertain. There are 12 residues in the CDR3. Germline lookup yields CDR1 SGHRS and CDR2 YFSETQ. V was pared by 0 bases and J by 5 bases, with 5 bases between. The DNA read from the CDR3 is TGCGCCAGCAGCTTGGGTCGGGAGACC. Protein sequence: CASSLGRET. The whole CDR3 sequence reads CASSLGRETQYF.

This clone was seen repeatedly, ten times or more. The CDR3 end lies 3 residues beyond the end of the read and is filled in from the germline J gene. The chain combines TRBV2 with TRBJ2-2; possibly TRBD2 for D (6 bases). This CDR3 has 15 residues. The germline V gene encodes CDR1 SNHLY and CDR2 FYNNEI. V shed 4 bases and J shed 4 bases, with 13 bases lying between them. CDR3 DNA (partial): TGTGCCAGCAGTGGGTTCGGGGGTTCCACCGGGGAG. This translates into CASSGFGGSTGE. In full, the CDR3 reads CASSGFGGSTGELFF.

This clone was counted at least ten times. The CDR3 end falls 3 residues outside the read, so it is completed with the germline J gene. The chain joins TRBV20-1 to TRBJ2-2, with TRBD1 matching 8 bases. Unmatched junction bases numbered 7, after V lost 0 bases and J lost 7 bases. The germline V gene has CDR1 DFQATT and CDR2 SNEGSKA (reference sequence). This CDR3 contains 15 residues. CDR3 loop: CSARDSNRGIGELFF. Partial CDR3 DNA: TGCAGTGCTAGAGATTCGAACAGGGGGATCGGGGAG.